This T cell receptor (beta chain) emerged from a study of CD8+ T cells in alopecia areata. General study findings and limits: Lesional scalp displayed greater clonality than normal scalp, most notably in alopecia totalis/universalis. Sharing of TCR sequences between patients (possibly for HLA-related reasons) was less clear than in mice. Alphabeta T cells residing in normal skin are also sequenced in scalp samples.

Sorting of CD4+ and CD8+ T cells was performed on PBMCs. The CDR3 runs 13 residues. Germline V gene lookup returns CDR1 LNHDA and CDR2 SQIVND (reference sequence). Trimming stripped 1 base from V and 9 bases from J, with 10 bases between. About this clone: Its specificity is not known.

RNA was isolated and reverse transcribed to cDNA, the sequencing template. This table comes from immunoSEQ multiplex PCR, and its TCRdb copy is limited to in-frame clones, with some not included. The table includes some 120,000 clones, approximately 47% detected once. Sequenced: NKG2D-low CD8+ T cells sorted from blood. The chain employs TRBV19 and TRBJ2-1, with D tentatively TRBD1 (5 bases). The TCR comes from a human donor with alopecia areata. The CDR3 DNA reads TGTGCCAGTAGTATAGTTCAGGGTATTGAGCAGTTCTTC. This codes for CASSIVQGIEQFF. Based on the CDR3 plus reference TRBV19 and TRBJ2-1, the full variable domain is DGGITQSPKYLFRKEGQNVTLSCEQNLNHDAMYWYRQDPGQGLRLIYYSQIVNDFQKGDIAEGYSVSREKKESFPLTVTSAQKNPTAFYLCASSIVQGIEQFFGPGTRLTVL.